This T cell receptor beta chain was sequenced for a study of blood T cell repertoires in COVID-19. Study overall: COVID-19 samples, acute and convalescent, were from the United States, Italy and Spain. Sources were T cells, B-cell-depleted T cells, or PBMCs; the material itself was cDNA or gDNA.

Germline loops: CDR1 MDHEN, CDR2 SYDVKM. V was pared by 4 bases and J by 0 bases, with 16 bases between. The CDR3 totals 17 residues. Per the original methods: Quantification of nucleated cells was approximated via reference gene primer amplification. Assay used: immunoSEQ multiplex PCR; TCRdb lists only in-frame clones, some missing. D and trimming were read from the DNA, whereas the V and J calls and clone size are those reported in that table. The data show 180,000 or so clones, about 80% seen once. This clonotype was obtained from a human donor with acute or convalescent COVID-19. The donor label of this sample is uncertain. This chain connects TRBV28 to TRBJ2-1; TRBD1 is a possible D gene (6 bases). Sequencing input: peripheral blood. The CDR3 here is CASSWMTGPSSYNEQFF. CDR3 sequence (DNA): TGTGCCAGCAGTTGGATGACAGGCCCGAGCTCCTACAATGAGCAGTTCTTC.